These 29 T cell receptor beta chains share one sample of origin, sequenced in a study of OX40 agonist ivuxolimab in advanced cancers. Clones were read by immunoSEQ multiplex PCR, and TCRdb kept only the in-frame ones, dropping some. The sample carries some 83,000 clones, over 90% recorded once. The input for sequencing was CD4+ or CD8+ T cells sorted from blood, taken in a trial of the OX40 agonist ivuxolimab. The source of these receptors is an adult with an advanced solid tumor such as melanoma, head and neck, liver or kidney cancer.

The chain couples TRBV5-1 to TRBJ2-3; no clear D. The CDR3 extends over 16 amino acids. Germline values: CDR1 SGHRS, CDR2 YFSETQ. V was trimmed by 7 bases and J by 0 bases, leaving 18 bases between them. The DNA of the CDR3 is TGCGCCAGCCGCCAAAGGCCAATGACTAGCACAGATACGCAGTATTTT. Translating gives CASRQRPMTSTDTQYF.

The chain is built from TRBV7-8 and TRBJ1-2; D remains unclear. Germline values: CDR1 SGHVS, CDR2 FQNEAQ. V was cut by 5 bases and J by 4 bases, with 11 bases left in between. This CDR3 contains 13 residues. The CDR3 protein is CASSLGFFYGYTF. CDR3 in DNA: TGTGCCAGCAGCCTCGGGTTTTTCTATGGCTACACCTTC.

V is TRBV9 and J is TRBJ2-2, with 11 nucleotides matching TRBD2. The CDR3 runs 17 residues. With V trimmed by 0 bases and J by 6 bases, 7 bases remained unmatched. CDR1 and CDR2 from the germline V gene are SGDLS and YYNGEE. CDR3 bases: TGTGCCAGCAGCGTAGAACTAGCGGGAGCCGCGTCCGGGGAGCTGTTTTTT. This translates into CASSVELAGAASGELFF.

V gene TRBV2 combines with J gene TRBJ2-5; D is unclear. Germline V gene lookup returns CDR1 SNHLY and CDR2 FYNNEI. The length of the CDR3 is 13 residues. The V and J ends lost 4 bases and 2 bases respectively, with 8 bases between them. The CDR3, as DNA: TGTGCCAGCAGTGCTGCGGATCAAGAGACCCAGTACTTC. Amino acids: CASSAADQETQYF.

The chain has TRBV29-1 and TRBJ2-5; D gene unclear. The V end was cut by 2 bases, the J end by 2 bases, with 12 bases between. The CDR3 has 14 residues. Germline V gene lookup returns CDR1 SQVTM and CDR2 ANQGSEA. The CDR3 loop reads CSVERIRQQETQYF. In nucleotides, the CDR3 is TGCAGCGTTGAAAGAATAAGGCAGCAAGAGACCCAGTACTTC.

This chain connects TRBV6-5 to TRBJ1-5, with a possible D match to TRBD1 (6 bases). Germline CDR1 MNHEY, CDR2 SVGAGI. The CDR3 is 14 residues long. V dropped 6 bases and J dropped 3 bases, with 12 bases sitting between them. The CDR3 is CASSPGQYNQPQHF. The CDR3 nucleotides read TGTGCCAGCAGCCCGGGACAATACAATCAGCCCCAGCATTTT.

The genes are TRBV9 and TRBJ2-5; 9 bases line up with TRBD2. The trim removed 4 bases at V and 3 bases at J, leaving 13 bases unmatched. Per germline, CDR1 SGDLS and CDR2 YYNGEE. There are 17 residues in the CDR3. CDR3 protein: CASSIGGSGSWEETQYF. CDR3 bases: TGTGCCAGCAGCATAGGAGGTAGCGGGAGTTGGGAAGAGACCCAGTACTTC.

The rearrangement links TRBV7-2 to TRBJ1-1, with D perhaps matching TRBD1 (6 bases). Germline CDR1 reads SGHTA; CDR2 reads FQGNSA. This CDR3 comprises 14 residues. Trimming pared 5 bases from V and 1 base from J, leaving 11 bases between. The CDR3 region is CASSLQGTNTEAFF. The CDR3 DNA follows: TGTGCCAGCAGCCTACAGGGCACGAACACTGAAGCTTTCTTT.

The V gene is TRBV12-5, the J gene TRBJ2-4; D is perhaps TRBD2 (6 bases). The CDR3 consists of 17 residues. Trimming took 4 bases from V and 4 from J, leaving 20 bases between them. The germline CDR1 and CDR2 sequences are LGHNT and FRNRAP. CDR3 bases: TGTGCTAGTGGTTGGCTACGCGGGACGGCCGAAAAAAACATTCAGTACTTC. Translated: CASGWLRGTAEKNIQYF.

This sequence joins TRBV27 and TRBJ2-2, with 9 bases identical to TRBD2. The CDR3 length is 18 residues. V trimming: 7 bases; J trimming: 7 bases; junction bases outside the gene matches: 19. Per germline, CDR1 MNHEY and CDR2 SMNVEV (reference sequence). This CDR3 is CASTLSRASGRSGGELFF. The CDR3 nucleotides are TGTGCCAGCACCCTCTCTCGGGCGAGCGGGAGGTCGGGCGGGGAGCTGTTTTTT.

V gene TRBV28 combines with J gene TRBJ1-2, with no clear D. V was trimmed by 1 base and J by 6 bases, leaving 6 bases between them. CDR3 length: 12 amino acids. From germline, CDR1 is MDHEN and CDR2 SYDVKM. The CDR3 DNA reads as TGTGCCAGCAGTTTATCCCGGGATGGCTACACCTTC. Translated: CASSLSRDGYTF.

The rearrangement uses TRBV7-2 and TRBJ2-5; D may be TRBD1 (7 bases). The CDR3 is 13 amino acids. With 5 bases removed from V and 4 bases from J, the gap between germline ends came to 11 bases. Per the germline V gene, CDR1 is SGHTA and CDR2 is FQGNSA. CDR3 protein: CASSRQGGETQYF. CDR3 nucleotide sequence: TGTGCCAGCAGCCGACAGGGAGGAGAGACCCAGTACTTC. The full variable domain, rest sourced from reference TRBV7-2 and TRBJ2-5, is GAGVSQSPSNKVTEKGKDVELRCDPISGHTALYWYRQSLGQGLEFLIYFQGNSAPDKSGLPSDRFSAERTGGSVSTLTIQRTQQEDSAVYLCASSRQGGETQYFGPGTRLLVL.

The gene calls are TRBV18 and TRBJ2-7; TRBD1 aligns across 7 bases. The V segment lost 1 base and the J segment 3 bases; nucleotides outside the gene matches: 9. The CDR3 is 16 residues long. CDR1 and CDR2 from the germline V gene are KGHSH and LQKENI. Here the CDR3 DNA reads TGTGCCAGCTCACCACTTGGGGGACAGAACTACTACGAGCAGTACTTC. Translation gives CASSPLGGQNYYEQYF.

V is TRBV28 and J is TRBJ2-5; a weak D match, TRBD2 (7 bases). The CDR3 is made up of 15 amino acids. The V gene lost 3 bases and the J gene lost 2 bases, with 13 bases spanning the gap. Germline CDR1 is MDHEN and CDR2 is SYDVKM. CDR3 amino acids: CASSLGGLSQETQYF. DNA for the CDR3: TGTGCCAGCAGTTTGGGGGGGCTTAGTCAAGAGACCCAGTACTTC.

The rearrangement links TRBV2 to TRBJ1-4; 9 nucleotides agree with TRBD1. Germline V gene sequence: CDR1 SNHLY, CDR2 FYNNEI. V was clipped by 5 bases and J by 5 bases; unmatched bases: 6. The CDR3 is 15 residues long. In DNA form, the CDR3 reads TGTGCCAGCAGTTACCCGGGGACAGGGAATGAAAAACTGTTTTTT. It yields the protein CASSYPGTGNEKLFF.

This chain uses TRBV7-2 with TRBJ1-5; D is uncertain. The V gene lost 1 base and the J gene lost 11 bases, with 9 bases spanning the gap. CDR1 is SGHTA, CDR2 FQGNSA, per germline. The CDR3 contains 12 residues. This CDR3 reads CASSLDGRSQHF. The CDR3 region has the DNA TGTGCCAGCAGCTTAGACGGAAGATCCCAGCATTTT.

V and J are TRBV28 and TRBJ1-2; 8 bases align to TRBD1. Germline-derived CDR1 and CDR2 are MDHEN and SYDVKM. The V and J ends lost 7 bases and 8 bases, in that order; junction bases with no gene match: 15. The CDR3 is 15 amino acids. CDR3 sequence (DNA): TGTGCCAGCATTCCAGGGGGCTACGGCGGTAAAGGCTACACCTTC. It codes for CASIPGGYGGKGYTF.

This rearrangement joins TRBV4-1 to TRBJ2-5; TRBD1 might be the D (5 bases). V shed 2 bases and J shed 2 bases, with 18 bases lying between them. The CDR3 sequence is 17 residues long. Germline assignment: CDR1 MGHRA and CDR2 YSYEKL. The CDR3 is CASSQPLGAQGQETQYF. The CDR3 DNA reads as TGCGCCAGCAGCCAACCCCTTGGGGCACAAGGGCAAGAGACCCAGTACTTC.

V is TRBV15 and J is TRBJ1-2; D might be TRBD1 (5 bases). From germline, CDR1 is LNHNV and CDR2 YYDKDF (reference sequence). With 1 base removed from V and 4 bases from J, the gap between germline ends came to 13 bases. The CDR3 sequence is 15 residues long. CDR3: CATSRAREAFYGYTF. CDR3 bases: TGTGCCACCAGCAGAGCCAGGGAGGCTTTCTATGGCTACACCTTC. The full variable domain, its missing parts supplied by reference TRBV15 and TRBJ1-2, is DAMVIQNPRYQVTQFGKPVTLSCSQTLNHNVMYWYQQKSSQAPKLLFHYYDKDFNNEADTPDNFQSRRPNTSFCFLDIRSPGLGDTAMYLCATSRAREAFYGYTFGSGTRLTVV.

The chain couples TRBV5-1 to TRBJ1-2; possibly TRBD1 for D (6 bases). The V gene lost 4 bases and the J gene lost 8 bases, with 18 bases spanning the gap. Germline CDR1 is SGHRS and CDR2 is YFSETQ. The CDR3 totals 14 residues. CDR3 loop: CASSGLQGRRGYTF. CDR3 DNA sequence: TGCGCCAGCAGCGGACTACAGGGTAGAAGGGGCTACACCTTC.

This sequence joins TRBV29-1 and TRBJ2-5; 9 positions agree with TRBD1. The germline V gene encodes CDR1 SQVTM and CDR2 ANQGSEA. Germline trimming cut 1 base from V and 6 bases from J; bases unmatched to any gene: 6. This CDR3 region has 14 residues. Written as DNA, the CDR3 is TGCAGCGTTGAAGTACAGGGGGCGACGAAGACCCAGTACTTC. Translated: CSVEVQGATKTQYF.

V and J are TRBV6-6 and TRBJ2-2, with 10 positions matching TRBD1. CDR3 length: 15 residues. The germline gives CDR1 MNHNY, CDR2 SVGAGI (reference sequence). Trimming at V came to 5 bases and at J to 6 bases, leaving 6 bases not matched to a gene. CDR3 nucleotide sequence: TGTGCCAGCAGTGACCGGGACAGGGGATCCGGGGAGCTGTTTTTT. Amino acids: CASSDRDRGSGELFF.

The chain joins TRBV7-8 to TRBJ2-1; 11 nucleotides match TRBD2. The V segment lost 3 bases and the J segment 2 bases; nucleotides outside the gene matches: 6. Germline CDR1 reads SGHVS; CDR2 reads FQNEAQ. This CDR3 is built from 17 residues. For the CDR3, the DNA is TGTGCCAGCAGCTTTCCCGTAGCGGGAGGGCCCTACAATGAGCAGTTCTTC. The encoded protein is CASSFPVAGGPYNEQFF.

The genes are TRBV5-1 and TRBJ2-1; D is perhaps TRBD1 (5 bases). CDR1 and CDR2 (germline): SGHRS, YFSETQ. The CDR3 runs 14 residues. V lost 2 bases to trimming and J lost 8 bases, with 14 bases between them. This chain's CDR3 is CASSFEAGKHEQFF. In nucleotides, the CDR3 is TGCGCCAGCAGCTTCGAGGCAGGGAAGCATGAGCAGTTCTTC.

This clone was seen once. This chain links TRBV6-1 with TRBJ2-7; D uncertain. CDR1 is MNHNS, CDR2 SASEGT, per germline. The CDR3 has 11 amino acids. Between the trimmed V and J ends, which lost 8 bases and 4 bases, there was a span of 9 bases. The CDR3 here is CASAARYEQYF. The CDR3 nucleotides read TGTGCCAGCGCCGCGCGATACGAGCAGTACTTC.

V usage is TRBV19 and J usage is TRBJ2-6, with D unclear. The CDR3 has 18 residues. Germline assignment: CDR1 LNHDA and CDR2 SQIVND (reference sequence). Trimming pared 4 bases from V and 5 bases from J, leaving 21 bases between. The CDR3 DNA is TGTGCCAGTAGTAGGGTAGACAAGGCGCTCGTTCGGGCCAACGTCCTGACTTTC. This translates into CASSRVDKALVRANVLTF.

This clone appeared a few times. The genes are TRBV9 and TRBJ2-6, with 8 bases that match TRBD1. CDR3 length equals 15 residues. The germline gives CDR1 SGDLS, CDR2 YYNGEE. Trimming cost V 4 bases and J 2 bases; bases outside gene matches: 2. CDR3 DNA sequence: TGTGCCAGCAGCTCGGACAGGGCTGGGGCCAACGTCCTGACTTTC. This codes for CASSSDRAGANVLTF.

This clone was detected only once. The genes are TRBV27 and TRBJ2-5, with a weak D call TRBD1 (5 bases). Trimming removed 4 bases from V and 5 bases from J, with 14 bases in between. Per germline, CDR1 MNHEY and CDR2 SMNVEV (reference sequence). This CDR3 comprises 14 residues. The CDR3 region is CASSSLQGWETQYF. CDR3 sequence (DNA): TGTGCCAGCAGTTCACTCCAGGGATGGGAGACCCAGTACTTC.

J is TRBJ2-5 and V is TRBV5-1; 7 bases map to TRBD2. The CDR3 spans 14 residues. The J segment lost 1 base and the V segment lost 1 base, leaving 1 base of the junction unmatched. Germline-derived CDR1 and CDR2 are SGHRS and YFSETQ. In DNA form, the CDR3 reads TGCGCCAGCAGCTTGACTAGCGCCCAAGAGACCCAGTACTTC. Protein sequence: CASSLTSAQETQYF.